This TCR beta chain emerged from a study of cytomegalovirus exposure and HLA in healthy donors. V gave up 0 bases and J gave up 6 bases; unmatched junction bases: 10. In germline, CDR1 is MRHNA, CDR2 SNTAGT. The CDR3 spans 17 residues. PCR primers comprised 60 Vbeta and 13 Jbeta primers. The repertoire was sequenced with immunoSEQ multiplex PCR; TCRdb's copy has only in-frame clones and lacks some. This table holds roughly 170,000 clones, 70% to 80% found once. General study findings and limits: One cluster of highly shared sequence variants probably arose as a sequencing artifact.

A word on this clone: Its matching antigen is unknown.

This receptor was identified in a woman in her 30s in good health and CMV-seropositive. This chain joins TRBV6-4 and TRBJ2-1, with 8 positions matching TRBD2. Sequencing was done on a sample of PBMCs. As DNA, the CDR3 is TGTGCCAGCAGTGACTCGAACCAGCGGGAGCGCCCCAATGAGCAGTTCTTC. Its protein product is CASSDSNQRERPNEQFF.